The 19 T cell receptor beta chains presented below share a single source sample, sequenced in a study of control samples from healthy donors and cancer patients. Assay used: immunoSEQ multiplex PCR; TCRdb lists only in-frame clones, some missing. Seen here are 80,000 or so clones, 80% to 95% observed once, and the top ten hold approximately 6%. Specimen: blood. These receptor sequences come from a woman aged 60-70 years in good health.

The V gene is TRBV5-1, the J gene TRBJ1-6; 9 nucleotides line up with TRBD1. The germline V gene has CDR1 SGHRS and CDR2 YFSETQ. J gave up 14 bases and V 1 base, and 7 bases lay outside the gene matches. CDR3 length: 14 amino acids. As DNA, the CDR3 is TGCGCCAGCAGCTTGAGGACAGGGGACCTGACCCTCCACTTT. Amino acid sequence: CASSLRTGDLTLHF.

The chain employs TRBV9 and TRBJ2-1; 10 bases fit TRBD2. This CDR3 contains 16 residues. The V gene's germline CDR1 is SGDLS and CDR2 YYNGEE. V shed 3 bases and J 1 base; nucleotides not matched to a gene: 4. CDR3 loop: CASSAGSGRSYNEQFF. The CDR3 coding sequence is TGTGCCAGCAGCGCCGGTAGCGGGAGGTCCTACAATGAGCAGTTCTTC.

To note about this clone: Distinct nucleotide sequences in the sample also encode this CDR3. This chain links TRBV23-1 with TRBJ2-3, with 9 bases lining up with TRBD2. TRBV23-1 is an open reading frame whose function is uncertain. CDR3 length: 18 residues. The ends lost 3 bases at V and 0 bases at J; junction bases unmatched: 10. CDR3 region: CASSQSPGLAPSTDTQYF. The CDR3 DNA sequence: TGCGCCAGCAGTCAGTCCCCCGGACTAGCGCCCAGCACAGATACGCAGTATTTT.

This chain links TRBV19 with TRBJ1-5; TRBD1 aligns across 8 bases. This CDR3 contains 18 residues. The trim removed 10 bases at V and 2 bases at J, leaving 19 bases unmatched. CDR1 and CDR2 (germline): LNHDA, SQIVND (reference sequence). CDR3 region: CATSPGQGREIGNQPQHF. CDR3 DNA sequence: TGTGCCACCTCTCCAGGACAGGGAAGGGAGATAGGCAATCAGCCCCAGCATTTT.

This sequence joins TRBV6-2 or TRBV6-3 and TRBJ1-5; D ambiguous. Germline lookup yields CDR1 MNHEY and CDR2 SVGEGT. Trimming took off 2 bases at V and 6 bases at J, with 8 bases between the two ends. The CDR3 contains 13 residues. The CDR3 nucleotides are TGTGCCAGCAGTTACCGGGCGGGTCAGCCCCAGCATTTT. Translation: CASSYRAGQPQHF.

This clone was counted a single time. The V and J genes are TRBV6-2 or TRBV6-3 and TRBJ2-1, with unresolved D. Germline loops: CDR1 MNHEY, CDR2 SVGEGT. The CDR3 contains 12 residues. V lost 3 bases to trimming and J lost 6 bases, with 6 bases between them. The CDR3 coding sequence is TGTGCCAGCAGTTATGCAGGCAATGAGCAGTTCTTC. Translating gives CASSYAGNEQFF.

V gene TRBV27 combines with J gene TRBJ2-3; no firm D call. This CDR3 has 15 amino acids. Germline lookup yields CDR1 MNHEY and CDR2 SMNVEV (reference sequence). V lost 3 bases to trimming and J lost 5 bases, with 15 bases between them. CDR3 in amino acids: CASSFKRPSEDTQYF. The CDR3 DNA is TGTGCCAGCAGTTTCAAGAGGCCCTCGGAAGATACGCAGTATTTT.

The rearrangement joins TRBV6-1 to TRBJ2-6, with unresolved D. V was cut by 2 bases and J by 0 bases, with 5 bases left in between. Germline values: CDR1 MNHNS, CDR2 SASEGT. There are 15 residues in the CDR3. CDR3 sequence: CASSESISGANVLTF. Written as DNA, the CDR3 is TGTGCCAGCAGTGAATCGATCTCTGGGGCCAACGTCCTGACTTTC.

This clone has only a few counts. One end of the junction varies from germline; a read error may be responsible. This sequence joins TRBV3-1 (or the pseudogene TRBV3-2) and TRBJ1-5; tentatively, D is TRBD1 (5 bases). This CDR3 has 16 residues. The V gene's germline CDR1 is LGHDT and CDR2 YNNKEL (reference sequence). Here the CDR3 reads CASSQLPGPSTQPQHF. The CDR3 region has the DNA TGTGCCAGCAGCCAACTACCGGGACCGAGCACTCAGCCCCAGCATTTT.

This clone was recorded only once. V gene TRBV14 combines with J gene TRBJ1-2; tentatively, D is TRBD1 (5 bases). Trimming left V 1 base short and J 3 bases short, with 9 bases between. Germline CDR1 SGHDN, CDR2 FVKESK. CDR3 size: 14 residues. As DNA, the CDR3 is TGTGCCAGCAGCCAAGGGGACCTATACTATGGCTACACCTTC. It encodes CASSQGDLYYGYTF.

The genes are TRBV6-4 and TRBJ1-1; 8 bases fit TRBD1. V lost 6 bases, J lost 1 base, and 4 bases stayed unmatched. Germline CDR1 and CDR2: MRHNA and SNTAGT. This CDR3 is 14 amino acids long. The CDR3 DNA follows: TGTGCCAGCAGGGAGGGGACAGGGAACACTGAAGCTTTCTTT. This sequence encodes CASREGTGNTEAFF.

This clone was seen a single time. The chain recombines TRBV19 with TRBJ1-3; D is undetermined. From germline, CDR1 is LNHDA and CDR2 SQIVND (reference sequence). The CDR3 runs to 16 residues. The V gene lost 4 bases and the J gene lost 0 bases, with 13 bases spanning the gap. CDR3 sequence reads: CASSKKPPSSGNTIYF. DNA for the CDR3: TGTGCCAGTAGTAAGAAGCCGCCGAGCTCTGGAAACACCATATATTTT. Using reference TRBV19 and TRBJ1-3 for the parts outside the CDR3, the full variable domain is DGGITQSPKYLFRKEGQNVTLSCEQNLNHDAMYWYRQDPGQGLRLIYYSQIVNDFQKGDIAEGYSVSREKKESFPLTVTSAQKNPTAFYLCASSKKPPSSGNTIYFGEGSWLTVV.

The V gene is TRBV11-2, the J gene TRBJ2-7, with 11 bases that match TRBD1. The germline V gene encodes CDR1 SGHAT and CDR2 FQNNGV. The V and J ends lost 7 bases and 1 base, in that order; junction bases with no gene match: 6. The length of the CDR3 is 15 residues. CDR3 coding DNA: TGTGCCAGCAACCCAGGGACAGGGGGATCCTACGAGCAGTACTTC. It encodes CASNPGTGGSYEQYF.

This clone came up a few times. The rearrangement joins TRBV29-1 to TRBJ1-1; D unclear. V was clipped by 0 bases and J by 1 base, with 6 bases between them. The CDR3 covers 13 residues. CDR1 and CDR2 (germline): SQVTM, ANQGSEA. CDR3 residues: CSVEETQNTEAFF. CDR3 coding DNA: TGCAGCGTTGAAGAGACCCAGAACACTGAAGCTTTCTTT.

The chain joins TRBV18 to TRBJ2-7; 9 nucleotides match TRBD2. V gave up 0 bases and J gave up 0 bases; unmatched junction bases: 3. This CDR3 has 16 residues. Germline CDR1 and CDR2: KGHSH and LQKENI. The CDR3: CASSPPISGSSYEQYF. The CDR3 bases are TGTGCCAGCTCACCACCGATTAGCGGGAGCTCCTACGAGCAGTACTTC.

The V call is TRBV28, the J call TRBJ1-5; D call uncertain. CDR1 is MDHEN and CDR2 is SYDVKM in the germline V gene. V was shortened by 5 bases and J by 9 bases, with 14 bases between the two germline ends. The CDR3 is 13 residues long. CDR3 sequence: CASSGPVVAPQHF. CDR3 nucleotides: TGTGCCAGCAGTGGACCAGTGGTTGCGCCCCAGCATTTT.

The chain carries TRBV27 and TRBJ2-2, with a tentative D call TRBD1 (6 bases). The germline V gene encodes CDR1 MNHEY and CDR2 SMNVEV (reference sequence). The CDR3 totals 15 residues. V lost 3 bases and J 3 bases, leaving 11 bases between the germline ends. The CDR3 bases are TGTGCCAGCAGTTTCCCCGGGACATACACCGGGGAGCTGTTTTTT. Protein sequence: CASSFPGTYTGELFF.

The chain links TRBV29-1 to TRBJ2-1; 10 bases are a match to TRBD2. Germline CDR1 SQVTM, CDR2 ANQGSEA. Trimming took 6 bases from V and 4 from J; bases not matched to a gene: 9. CDR3 length: 15 residues. The CDR3 nucleotides read TGCAGCGTGGCCCCGGGACTAGCGTCTTACAATGAGCAGTTCTTC. It translates to CSVAPGLASYNEQFF.

As concerns this clone: A read error may account for a junction end that differs from germline. The chain joins TRBV11-2 to TRBJ2-7; TRBD2 might be the D (6 bases). The germline V gene encodes CDR1 SGHAT and CDR2 FQNNGV. The CDR3 runs to 14 residues. CDR3 protein: CASSLGLLSSEQYF. DNA for the CDR3: TGTGCCAGCAGCTTGGGACTCTTGTCCTCCGAGCAGTACTTC.